This TCR beta chain stems from a study of blood T cell repertoires in COVID-19. On the study more broadly: The cDNA or gDNA used as material had been derived from T cells, B-cell-depleted T cells, or PBMCs.

Sequenced by immunoSEQ multiplex PCR; TCRdb stores in-frame clones only, minus some. The profile shows roughly 170,000 clones, 83% of them singletons. V was shortened by 6 bases and J by 2 bases, with 14 bases between the two germline ends. The CDR3 length is 14 residues. Germline V gene data show CDR1 as MDHEN and CDR2 as SYDVKM. The TCR was taken from a woman between 45 and 60 years old who had recovered from COVID-19. V is TRBV28 and J is TRBJ2-7; the D gene is possibly TRBD2 (5 bases). Sequenced input: PBMCs or T cells enriched from blood (not recorded which). Here the CDR3 reads CASRLTGITYEQYV. For the CDR3, the DNA is TGTGCCAGCAGACTAACCGGGATCACCTACGAGCAGTACGTC.